These 21 T cell receptor beta chains were sequenced from one sample in a study of spatial heterogeneity in lung cancer. Broader study findings: Mutation counts in tumors were tracked by counts of expanded intratumoral alpha and beta TCRs.

These receptors have no identified antigens. Documented time point: sample taken at primary tumor resection. TCRdb ran MiXCR on the 5' RACE reads and lists one entry per CDR3 protein. The table includes more than 2,500 distinct CDR3 sequences, roughly 49% detected once. The sequenced sample was lung tumor tissue, obtained at surgery. The receptors shown here come from a male donor with early-stage non-small cell lung cancer.

By share of the sample, this clonotype is medium-sized (0.01 to 0.1%). The genes are TRBV28 and TRBJ2-2; 8 bases match TRBD1. CDR1 and CDR2 (germline): MDHEN, SYDVKM. This CDR3 region has 15 residues. Trimming at V came to 4 bases and at J to 5 bases, leaving 6 bases not matched to a gene. CDR3: CASSWQGARTGELFF. The CDR3 DNA sequence: TGTGCCAGCAGTTGGCAGGGGGCGCGAACCGGGGAGCTGTTTTTT.

V is TRBV6-6 and J is TRBJ1-4, with 8 bases aligning to TRBD1. The CDR3 loop spans 17 amino acids. CDR1 is MNHNY, CDR2 SVGAGI, per germline (reference sequence). J was trimmed by 4 bases and V by 2 bases; bases with no gene match: 9. The CDR3 protein is CASSYPSRGRNNEKLFF. CDR3 DNA sequence: TGTGCCAGCAGTTACCCTTCCAGGGGGCGGAATAATGAAAAACTGTTTTTT.

This clonotype is termed medium-sized (0.01 to 0.1%). The V and J genes are TRBV3-1 and TRBJ2-3; no reliable D call. CDR1 is LGHDT and CDR2 is YNNKEL in the germline V gene (reference sequence). V was trimmed by 4 bases and J by 1 base, leaving 6 bases between them. CDR3 length: 13 residues. CDR3 in amino acids: CASSPAGTDTQYF. The CDR3 DNA reads as TGTGCCAGCAGCCCGGCAGGCACAGATACGCAGTATTTT.

The rearrangement uses TRBV12-5 and TRBJ1-1; TRBD1 matches at 9 bases. The V segment lost 5 bases and the J segment 5 bases; nucleotides outside the gene matches: 9. Germline V gene data show CDR1 as LGHNT and CDR2 as FRNRAP. The CDR3 spans 15 residues. CDR3 DNA sequence: TGTGCTAGTGGTCCCCCGGGACAGGGCGGGACTGAAGCTTTCTTT. Amino acid sequence: CASGPPGQGGTEAFF.

This clonotype is medium-sized within its sample. The J gene is TRBJ2-2, the V gene TRBV7-8; D unclear. The CDR3 covers 15 residues. Germline V CDR1 and CDR2: SGHVS, FQNEAQ. V dropped 0 bases and J dropped 5 bases, with 10 bases sitting between them. CDR3 protein: CASSLARSLTGELFF. The CDR3 DNA follows: TGTGCCAGCAGCTTAGCGCGAAGTTTAACCGGGGAGCTGTTTTTT. Together with reference TRBV7-8 and TRBJ2-2, the CDR3 gives the full variable domain: GAGVSQSPRYKVAKRGQDVALRCDPISGHVSLFWYQQALGQGPEFLTYFQNEAQLDKSGLPSDRFFAERPEGSVSTLKIQRTQQEDSAVYLCASSLARSLTGELFFGEGSRLTVL.

The rearrangement joins TRBV7-2 to TRBJ1-3; D gene ambiguous. Germline CDR1 SGHTA, CDR2 FQGNSA. Trimming cost V 7 bases and J 0 bases, with 10 bases left between them. The length of the CDR3 is 14 residues. CDR3 residues: CASMQGPSGNTIYF. CDR3 in DNA: TGTGCCAGCATGCAAGGTCCCTCTGGAAACACCATATATTTT.

The sample holds a few counts of this clonotype. The CDR3 loop reads CASSQSRTGELFF. The DNA for the CDR3 is TGCGCCAGCAGCCAAAGTCGGACCGGGGAGCTGTTTTTT. The chain recombines TRBV5-1 with TRBJ2-2; the D is unclear. The V end lost 4 bases, the J end lost 5 bases, and 9 bases lay between the germline ends. The germline gives CDR1 SGHRS, CDR2 YFSETQ. This CDR3 has 13 amino acids.

The gene calls are TRBV3-1 and TRBJ2-7; D may match TRBD1 or TRBD2 (6 bases each). V was cut by 2 bases and J by 0 bases, with 14 bases left in between. Looked up from germline, CDR1 is LGHDT and CDR2 is YNNKEL (reference sequence). The CDR3 loop spans 16 amino acids. CDR3 in amino acids: CASSQKGRGPSYEQYF. In DNA form, the CDR3 reads TGTGCCAGCAGCCAAAAGGGACGGGGGCCCTCCTACGAGCAGTACTTC.

This clonotype counts as medium-sized. The chain links TRBV20-1 to TRBJ1-5, with D unresolved. The V gene's germline CDR1 is DFQATT and CDR2 SNEGSKA (reference sequence). V was cut by 3 bases and J by 3 bases, with 9 bases left in between. This CDR3 spans 13 amino acids. CDR3 loop: CSARGPFNQPQHF. The CDR3 DNA reads TGCAGTGCTAGGGGTCCTTTCAATCAGCCCCAGCATTTT.

This clonotype is categorized as medium-sized. The V and J genes are TRBV9 and TRBJ2-5; maybe TRBD2 (6 bases). V lost 4 bases to trimming and J lost 0 bases, with 13 bases between them. Germline V CDR1 and CDR2: SGDLS, YYNGEE. This CDR3 has 15 residues. The chain's CDR3 is CASSPGGGYQETQYF. CDR3 bases: TGTGCCAGCAGCCCCGGGGGAGGTTACCAAGAGACCCAGTACTTC.

This clonotype ranks as large. The V and J genes are TRBV13 and TRBJ2-7; TRBD2 matches at 10 bases. After removal of 6 bases from V and 2 bases from J, the junction contained 16 bases not matched to a gene. The germline CDR1 and CDR2 sequences are PRHDT and FYEKMQ (reference sequence). This CDR3 is 18 amino acids long. The CDR3 loop reads CASRPRGAGGPRPYEQYF. In nucleotides, the CDR3 is TGTGCCAGCAGACCCCGTGGAGCGGGAGGGCCACGTCCCTACGAGCAGTACTTC.

The genes are TRBV29-1 and TRBJ2-7; D might be TRBD1 (7 bases). Germline V gives CDR1 SQVTM, CDR2 ANQGSEA. The CDR3 covers 13 residues. Trimming cost V 7 bases and J 6 bases, with 19 bases left between them. The CDR3 DNA follows: TGCAGCGGCGGGACAGCGTCAGCTGTCGAGCAGTACTTC. As protein: CSGGTASAVEQYF.

The chain joins TRBV18 to TRBJ1-4; TRBD1 might be the D (6 bases). The CDR3 sequence is 15 residues long. Germline CDR1 KGHSH, CDR2 LQKENI. With 5 bases removed from V and 8 bases from J, the gap between germline ends came to 18 bases. The CDR3 reads CASSFASGAREKLFF. The CDR3, as DNA: TGTGCCAGCTCATTTGCGTCAGGGGCCAGAGAAAAACTGTTTTTT.

The chain uses TRBV9 and TRBJ2-6; 10 nucleotides match TRBD1. J was trimmed by 0 bases and V by 4 bases; bases with no gene match: 7. This CDR3 comprises 18 residues. The germline CDR1 and CDR2 sequences are SGDLS and YYNGEE. The DNA of the CDR3 is TGTGCCAGCAGCCAGGGACAGGGGAGGCCCTCTGGGGCCAACGTCCTGACTTTC. Residues: CASSQGQGRPSGANVLTF.

By proportion, this clonotype is medium-sized. V is TRBV12-3 or TRBV12-4 and J is TRBJ1-4; maybe TRBD1 (5 bases). The CDR3 runs 13 residues. Deletions cut 5 bases from V and 8 bases from J, with 12 bases between. The CDR3 sequence is CASSLTEGEKLFF. CDR3 bases: TGTGCCAGCAGTCTCACGGAGGGGGAAAAACTGTTTTTT.

By its share, this clonotype is medium-sized (0.01 to 0.1%). The chain links TRBV15 to TRBJ2-1; 13 bases match TRBD2. The ends lost 5 bases at V and 3 bases at J; junction bases unmatched: 13. Germline V lookup: CDR1 LNHNV, CDR2 YYDKDF (reference sequence). The CDR3 consists of 19 residues. This CDR3 reads CATSEGPRTSGSVYNEQFF. CDR3 DNA sequence: TGTGCCACCAGCGAGGGTCCGCGGACTAGCGGGAGTGTCTACAATGAGCAGTTCTTC.

The chain has TRBV3-1 and TRBJ2-1; D possibly uses TRBD1 or TRBD2 (5 bases each). The CDR3 length is 16 residues. CDR1 is LGHDT, CDR2 YNNKEL, per germline (reference sequence). Trimming stripped 4 bases from V and 2 bases from J, with 15 bases between. CDR3 nucleotides: TGTGCCAGCAGCCCTCGTGGGGGAGAAACCTACAATGAGCAGTTCTTC. Translating gives CASSPRGGETYNEQFF.

V usage is TRBV6-2 or TRBV6-3 and J usage is TRBJ2-3; D is unclear. Trimming stripped 4 bases from V and 0 bases from J, with 2 bases between. CDR1 MNHEY and CDR2 SVGEGT come from the germline V gene. The CDR3 is 12 residues long. CDR3 sequence: CASSLSTDTQYF. The CDR3 DNA reads as TGTGCCAGCAGTTTGAGCACAGATACGCAGTATTTT.

The rearrangement links TRBV6-6 to TRBJ1-5, with 11 bases aligning to TRBD1. Germline loops: CDR1 MNHNY, CDR2 SVGAGI (reference sequence). The CDR3 contains 17 residues. The V gene end was trimmed by 2 bases and the J gene end by 5 bases; junction bases not matched to a gene: 8. CDR3 nucleotide sequence: TGTGCCAGCAGTTACGGACAGGGGGCCGGGACCTATCAGCCCCAGCATTTT. Translation gives CASSYGQGAGTYQPQHF.

The chain couples TRBV12-3 or TRBV12-4 to TRBJ2-1; D call uncertain. CDR3 length: 11 residues. Trimming shortened V by 5 bases and J by 8 bases, and 7 bases separated the two germline ends. CDR3 loop: CASSQDDEQFF. The CDR3 DNA follows: TGTGCCAGCAGTCAGGATGATGAGCAGTTCTTC.

V usage is TRBV9 and J usage is TRBJ1-3; no clear D gene. CDR3 size: 13 residues. Trimming took off 0 bases at V and 4 bases at J, with 5 bases between the two ends. Looked up from germline, CDR1 is SGDLS and CDR2 is YYNGEE. The CDR3 loop is CASSVGEGNTIYF. The CDR3 bases are TGTGCCAGCAGCGTAGGCGAAGGAAACACCATATATTTT.